This is a list of T cell receptor beta chains from one sample in a study of cytomegalovirus exposure and HLA in healthy donors. Generated by immunoSEQ multiplex PCR, the TCRdb table keeps only in-frame clones and is missing some. The sample has about 64,000 clones; 85% are singletons. The sequenced material came from PBMCs. These receptor sequences come from a female donor in good health and CMV-seronegative. Both conserved end residues are part of each CDR3. The order of the fields is clone size, J gene, V gene, CDR3 protein. Clone size is not always given. Where it is, it says once, few, many or a class for expanded clones.

NA	TRBJ2-3	TRBV5-5	CASSAGGTDTQYF
once	TRBJ2-3	TRBV6-6	CASRGGGAMPDTQYF
NA	TRBJ2-5	TRBV4-3	CASSQGGRTGRETQYF
NA	TRBJ1-1	TRBV28	CASSLIVNSEAFF
NA	TRBJ2-1	TRBV11-3	CASSLDQGGTGSGNEQFF
few	TRBJ2-5	TRBV25-1	CASSDRETQYF
NA	TRBJ1-1	TRBV13	CASSFNRGGTEAFF
NA	TRBJ1-1	TRBV6-5	CASSYLDRGYTEAFF
NA	TRBJ1-6	TRBV7-2	CASRLGTGRGSPLHF
NA	TRBJ1-1	TRBV18	CASSPRDRNTEAFF
NA	TRBJ1-1	TRBV27	CASSLSRGNEAFF
NA	TRBJ1-1	TRBV6-5	CASSYSTDLNTEAFF
once	TRBJ2-4	TRBV19	CASGGGEIAKNIQYF
NA	TRBJ2-5	TRBV2	CASSEDGGEQETQYF
NA	TRBJ2-5	TRBV2	CASSKDYQETQYF
NA	TRBJ2-2	TRBV4-3	CASSQVGSRGTGELFF
few	TRBJ1-5	TRBV18	CASSQDRDDQPQHF
NA	TRBJ2-2	TRBV10-2	CASSERGLAAGELFF
few	TRBJ1-1	TRBV6-5	CASSYSPGRGEAFF
few	TRBJ2-1	TRBV27	CASASSSGNEQFF
NA	TRBJ2-1	TRBV6-5	CASSYEAGNYNEQFF
few	TRBJ2-7	TRBV19	CASSPLAGSYEQYF
NA	TRBJ2-7	TRBV19	CASKSDEQYF
NA	TRBJ2-7	TRBV11-2	CASSPRGTGTYEQYF
NA	TRBJ1-1	TRBV28	CASSLGWTEAFF